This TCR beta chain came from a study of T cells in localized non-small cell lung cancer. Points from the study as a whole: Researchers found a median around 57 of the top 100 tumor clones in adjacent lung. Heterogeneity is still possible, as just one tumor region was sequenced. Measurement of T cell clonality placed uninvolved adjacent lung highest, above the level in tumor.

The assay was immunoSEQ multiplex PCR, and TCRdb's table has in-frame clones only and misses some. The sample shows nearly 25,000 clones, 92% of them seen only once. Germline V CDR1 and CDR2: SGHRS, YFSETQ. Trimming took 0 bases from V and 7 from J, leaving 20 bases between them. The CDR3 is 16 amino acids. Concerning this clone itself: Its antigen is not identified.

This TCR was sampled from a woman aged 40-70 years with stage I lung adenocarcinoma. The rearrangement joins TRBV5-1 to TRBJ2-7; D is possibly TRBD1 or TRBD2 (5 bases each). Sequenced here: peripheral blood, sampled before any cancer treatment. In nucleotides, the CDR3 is TGCGCCAGCAGCTTGGGGGGGATTTCAGGGTATCGGGAGCAGTACTTC. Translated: CASSLGGISGYREQYF.